Detailed here is one TCR beta chain. Only in-frame clones appear in the TCRdb table, and some are missing; sequencing was by immunoSEQ multiplex PCR. The sample yields 78,000 or so clones, about 90% seen once. This sample was included in a study of control samples from healthy donors and cancer patients. This TCR was sampled from a woman between 50 and 59 years old in good health. Sequencing was done on a sample of blood.

CDR3 nucleotide sequence: TGTGCCAGTATAAATGGAGGCCTCGCGAACACCGGGGAGCTGTTTTTT. Amino acids: CASINGGLANTGELFF. The chain joins TRBV6-6 to TRBJ2-2, with a tentative D call TRBD2 (5 bases). Trimming took off 9 bases at V and 0 bases at J, with 17 bases between the two ends. CDR1 and CDR2 (germline): MNHNY, SVGAGI (reference sequence). CDR3 length equals 16 residues.